These 6 T cell receptor beta chains share one sample of origin, sequenced in a study of CD8 T cells in ankylosing spondylitis. TCRdb used MiXCR to reprocess the 5' RACE reads, holding one entry per CDR3 protein. The sample holds tens of thousands of distinct CDR3 sequences, approximately 10% seen once. Material: blood, either unsorted or a sorted T cell fraction (not recorded which). These receptors were obtained from a male donor with ankylosing spondylitis or in good health (not recorded which).

The table lists this clonotype with many counts. The chain uses TRBV5-1 and TRBJ2-1; D might be TRBD1 or TRBD2, each matching 5 bases. CDR1 is SGHRS and CDR2 is YFSETQ in the germline V gene. There are 14 residues in the CDR3. V lost 0 bases and J lost 8, with 12 bases in between. CDR3 amino acids: CASSLDGGRDEQFF. For the CDR3, the DNA is TGCGCCAGCAGCTTGGATGGGGGTAGGGATGAGCAGTTCTTC.

This clonotype was seen at least ten times. This chain links TRBV20-1 with TRBJ1-1, with unresolved D. The CDR3 is made up of 13 amino acids. V lost 5 bases to trimming and J lost 0 bases, with 10 bases between them. Looked up from germline, CDR1 is DFQATT and CDR2 is SNEGSKA (reference sequence). Here the CDR3 DNA reads TGCAGTGCTCGAGGCGAATTGAACACTGAAGCTTTCTTT. Its translation is CSARGELNTEAFF.

The chain uses TRBV30 and TRBJ2-1, with unresolved D. Trimming shortened V by 0 bases and J by 8 bases, and 8 bases separated the two germline ends. Germline loops: CDR1 GTSNPN, CDR2 SVGIG (reference sequence). This CDR3 spans 12 amino acids. The CDR3, as DNA: TGTGCCTGGAGTGTACTCTGGGATGAGCAGTTCTTC. It codes for CAWSVLWDEQFF.

Many counts were recorded for this clonotype. The CDR3 here is CASSPSLRPTDTQYF. CDR3 nucleotides: TGTGCCAGCAGCCCGTCCCTCCGCCCCACAGATACGCAGTATTTT. This chain connects TRBV7-2 to TRBJ2-3; no clear D. Looked up from germline, CDR1 is SGHTA and CDR2 is FQGNSA. V was trimmed by 5 bases and J by 2 bases, leaving 14 bases between them. The CDR3 spans 15 residues.

Ten or more counts support this clonotype. The V gene is TRBV5-1, the J gene TRBJ2-3; D gene uncertain. Germline loops: CDR1 SGHRS, CDR2 YFSETQ. CDR3 length: 13 amino acids. The V end was cut by 7 bases, the J end by 1 base, with 10 bases between. In nucleotides, the CDR3 is TGCGCCAGCGCCTTTGATGGCACAGATACGCAGTATTTT. It specifies CASAFDGTDTQYF.

In this sample, this clonotype turned up many times. CDR3 in DNA: TGCGCCAGCAGTGAGCTCTCTTACCAAGAGACCCAGTACTTC. Protein product: CASSELSYQETQYF. The chain couples TRBV10-2 to TRBJ2-5, with D hard to call. Germline CDR1 WSHSY, CDR2 SAAADI. Trimming shortened V by 2 bases and J by 0 bases, and 7 bases separated the two germline ends. The CDR3 totals 14 residues.